What follows is one T cell receptor (beta chain) and its context. Its target is unknown. These data belong to a study of shared clonotypes between healthy human individuals. Study-level points and caveats: A small donor pool kept down the genetic and exposure-history diversity that was represented.

The CDR3 is made up of 15 amino acids. Trimming took off 1 base at V and 3 bases at J, with 12 bases between the two ends. Germline lookup yields CDR1 KGHSH and CDR2 LQKENI. Libraries were prepared by immunoSEQ multiplex PCR; TCRdb keeps only in-frame clonotypes and omits some of them. In the table there are about 600,000 clones, around 97% of which are singletons. The clonotype originates from a woman aged 25 to 39 in good health. Sequences were obtained from naive CD4+ T cells sorted from blood. The subset was: CD45RA+ positively selected. The chain combines TRBV18 with TRBJ1-1; no definite D call. Here the CDR3 reads CASSPRLMEDTEAFF. The CDR3, as DNA: TGTGCCAGCTCACCACGGTTAATGGAAGACACTGAAGCTTTCTTT.